The 26 T cell receptor beta chains below come from one sample, sequenced in a study of shared clonotypes between healthy human individuals. Data came from immunoSEQ multiplex PCR; TCRdb stores just in-frame clones and leaves some out. Of roughly 1.5 million clones detected, 98% appear once; the ten largest clones hold around 0.45%. Sequencing was done on a sample of naive CD4+ T cells sorted from blood. Indicated subset: CD45RA+ positively selected. Every receptor here comes from a man aged 25 to 45 in good health.

The chain recombines TRBV5-6 with TRBJ1-2; D unclear. V lost 2 bases and J 2 bases, leaving 10 bases between the germline ends. The CDR3 is 14 residues long. CDR1 and CDR2 from the germline V gene are SGHDT and YYEEEE. CDR3 sequence (DNA): TGTGCCAGCAGCTTAGCGGGTTTCAACTATGGCTACACCTTC. It is translated as CASSLAGFNYGYTF. Full variable domain (outside the CDR3, taken from reference TRBV5-6 and TRBJ1-2): DAGVTQSPTHLIKTRGQQVTLRCSPKSGHDTVSWYQQALGQGPQFIFQYYEEEERQRGNFPDRFSGHQFPNYSSELNVNALLLGDSALYLCASSLAGFNYGYTFGSGTRLTVV.

The rearrangement joins TRBV11-2 to TRBJ1-3; D not resolved. V was trimmed by 3 bases and J by 0 bases, leaving 12 bases between them. The CDR3 has 16 amino acids. Looked up from germline, CDR1 is SGHAT and CDR2 is FQNNGV. The CDR3 here is CASSFWAGTSGNTIYF. The CDR3 DNA follows: TGTGCCAGCAGCTTTTGGGCAGGCACCTCTGGAAACACCATATATTTT.

This rearrangement joins TRBV6-1 to TRBJ2-7; D is perhaps TRBD1 (6 bases). V lost 6 bases and J lost 2, with 14 bases in between. Germline loops: CDR1 MNHNS, CDR2 SASEGT. This CDR3 contains 14 residues. The CDR3 loop reads CASRVQGTAYEQYF. For the CDR3, the DNA is TGTGCCAGCAGGGTACAGGGAACTGCCTACGAGCAGTACTTC.

The chain is built from TRBV10-3 and TRBJ2-2, with 7 bases identical to TRBD2. The V gene's germline CDR1 is ENHRY and CDR2 SYGVKD. This CDR3 region has 14 residues. Trimming removed 5 bases from V and 1 base from J; junction bases left unmatched: 1. CDR3 region: CAISQRENTGELFF. The CDR3, as DNA: TGTGCCATCAGTCAGCGGGAGAACACCGGGGAGCTGTTTTTT.

The V call is TRBV7-2, the J call TRBJ1-5; D not resolved. V gave up 3 bases and J gave up 5 bases, with 17 bases separating them. Per the germline V gene, CDR1 is SGHTA and CDR2 is FQGNSA. The CDR3 totals 16 residues. CDR3 protein: CASSLTGELQYQPQHF. In nucleotides, the CDR3 is TGTGCCAGCAGCTTGACCGGGGAGCTACAATATCAGCCCCAGCATTTT.

The chain has TRBV7-6 and TRBJ2-1; 12 bases map to TRBD2. V lost 5 bases, J lost 8 bases, and 7 bases stayed unmatched. Germline V lookup: CDR1 SGHVS, CDR2 FNYEAQ. The CDR3 runs to 15 residues. In DNA, the CDR3 is TGTGCCAGCAGCCAGGGGACTAGCGGGTTCGATGAGCAGTTCTTC. Its protein is CASSQGTSGFDEQFF.

CDR3 sequence reads: CAISESGRTSNQPQHF. The CDR3, as DNA: TGTGCCATCAGTGAGTCGGGCAGGACTTCCAATCAGCCCCAGCATTTT. This rearrangement joins TRBV10-3 to TRBJ1-5; D is unclear. This CDR3 region has 16 residues. The germline V gene has CDR1 ENHRY and CDR2 SYGVKD. Trimming removed 0 bases from V and 3 bases from J, with 12 bases in between.

The J gene is TRBJ2-7, the V gene TRBV5-6; 7 nucleotides align to TRBD2. Germline V gives CDR1 SGHDT, CDR2 YYEEEE. With 0 bases clipped from V and 0 bases from J, the junction kept 12 bases outside the gene matches. The CDR3 runs 18 residues. The CDR3 sequence is CASSLVGGRAQHSYEQYF. CDR3 nucleotide sequence: TGTGCCAGCAGCTTGGTTGGAGGGAGGGCTCAACACTCCTACGAGCAGTACTTC.

The chain is built from TRBV5-1 and TRBJ1-1; tentative D call: TRBD1 (5 bases). The V end lost 6 bases, the J end lost 1 base, and 10 bases lay between the germline ends. Germline values: CDR1 SGHRS, CDR2 YFSETQ. The CDR3 length is 13 residues. The CDR3 DNA is TGCGCCAGCAATGACAGAACGAACACTGAAGCTTTCTTT. This gives the protein CASNDRTNTEAFF.

The chain is built from TRBV18 and TRBJ2-3; D might be TRBD1 (6 bases). Per the germline V gene, CDR1 is KGHSH and CDR2 is LQKENI. The CDR3 runs 15 residues. The germline V and J ends were trimmed by 1 base and 1 base, with 9 bases remaining between them. In DNA form, the CDR3 reads TGTGCCAGCTCACCACTGGGGGCTGGCACAGATACGCAGTATTTT. Its translation is CASSPLGAGTDTQYF.

V and J are TRBV5-5 and TRBJ1-4; TRBD1 matches at 9 bases. This CDR3 has 18 amino acids. With 4 bases clipped from V and 4 bases from J, the junction kept 14 bases outside the gene matches. The germline V gene encodes CDR1 SGHKS and CDR2 YYEKEE (reference sequence). The CDR3 bases are TGTGCCAGCAGCCCCCCCGTCGGGTGGGACAGGGATAATGAAAAACTGTTTTTT. Residues: CASSPPVGWDRDNEKLFF.

J is TRBJ2-2 and V is TRBV9; the D is unclear. This CDR3 is 16 amino acids long. The V gene lost 0 bases and the J gene lost 5 bases, with 14 bases spanning the gap. Germline values: CDR1 SGDLS, CDR2 YYNGEE. The CDR3 loop reads CASSVGADGSTGELFF. In DNA form, the CDR3 reads TGTGCCAGCAGCGTAGGGGCGGACGGATCGACCGGGGAGCTGTTTTTT.

V and J are TRBV7-8 and TRBJ1-1, with D maybe TRBD1 (5 bases). The CDR3 is 13 residues long. V was clipped by 1 base and J by 8 bases, with 11 bases between them. CDR1 is SGHVS and CDR2 is FQNEAQ in the germline V gene. The CDR3: CASSLDLGREAFF. CDR3 coding DNA: TGTGCCAGCAGCTTAGACTTGGGACGGGAAGCTTTCTTT.

The genes are TRBV29-1 and TRBJ2-5, with TRBD2 matching 7 bases. V lost 2 bases and J lost 5; bases outside the gene matches: 2. This CDR3 is 12 amino acids long. From germline, CDR1 is SQVTM and CDR2 ANQGSEA. The CDR3: CSVERGGETQYF. CDR3 DNA: TGCAGCGTTGAAAGGGGAGGGGAGACCCAGTACTTC.

The V and J genes are TRBV27 and TRBJ1-1; D is perhaps TRBD1 (6 bases). The V end lost 3 bases, the J end lost 1 base, and 15 bases lay between the germline ends. Germline assignment: CDR1 MNHEY and CDR2 SMNVEV (reference sequence). The CDR3 has 16 residues. The CDR3 reads CASSFIRGSGNTEAFF. In DNA, the CDR3 is TGTGCCAGCAGTTTCATCAGGGGATCGGGGAACACTGAAGCTTTCTTT.

In its sample, this clone was seen once. V and J are TRBV29-1 and TRBJ1-2; D is unclear. There are 13 residues in the CDR3. Germline values: CDR1 SQVTM, CDR2 ANQGSEA. V was clipped by 7 bases and J by 3 bases, with 15 bases between them. DNA for the CDR3: TGCAGCGCTGCCACCAACCCGGACTATGGCTACACCTTC. It is translated as CSAATNPDYGYTF.

CDR3 in amino acids: CASSTWQLGEQYF. Written as DNA, the CDR3 is TGTGCCAGCTCGACGTGGCAACTCGGAGAGCAGTACTTC. The rearrangement uses TRBV14 and TRBJ2-7; D ambiguous. The V end lost 8 bases, the J end lost 7 bases, and 18 bases lay between the germline ends. Germline V gene data show CDR1 as SGHDN and CDR2 as FVKESK. CDR3 length: 13 residues.

The rearrangement joins TRBV10-1 to TRBJ1-2; 7 nucleotides line up with TRBD1. The ends lost 0 bases at V and 9 bases at J; junction bases unmatched: 13. CDR3 length: 16 amino acids. Germline lookup yields CDR1 WNHNN and CDR2 SYGVQD (reference sequence). The CDR3 sequence: CASSESTGQALSRYTF. In DNA form, the CDR3 reads TGCGCCAGCAGTGAGTCCACCGGACAGGCCCTTAGTCGCTACACCTTC.

This sequence joins TRBV7-2 and TRBJ2-1, with 11 bases identical to TRBD2. V was pared by 2 bases and J by 3 bases, with 0 bases of the junction left unmatched. This CDR3 is built from 15 residues. The V gene's germline CDR1 is SGHTA and CDR2 FQGNSA. The CDR3 reads CASSLLAGGYNEQFF. CDR3 bases: TGTGCCAGCAGCTTACTAGCGGGAGGCTACAATGAGCAGTTCTTC. Complete variable domain (other parts from reference TRBV7-2 and TRBJ2-1): GAGVSQSPSNKVTEKGKDVELRCDPISGHTALYWYRQSLGQGLEFLIYFQGNSAPDKSGLPSDRFSAERTGGSVSTLTIQRTQQEDSAVYLCASSLLAGGYNEQFFGPGTRLTVL.

V and J are TRBV7-3 and TRBJ2-3; 13 bases are a match to TRBD2. The CDR3 has 15 amino acids. From germline, CDR1 is SGHTA and CDR2 FQGTGA. J lost 4 bases, V lost 6 bases, and 4 bases had no gene match. The CDR3 DNA follows: TGTGCCAGCAGGTGGACTAGCGGGAGCGCAGATACGCAGTATTTT. Translation gives CASRWTSGSADTQYF.

The V gene is TRBV5-1, the J gene TRBJ2-7; weak D call: TRBD2 (6 bases). CDR3 length equals 16 residues. The germline gives CDR1 SGHRS, CDR2 YFSETQ. Trimming shortened V by 4 bases and J by 4 bases, and 21 bases separated the two germline ends. The DNA of the CDR3 is TGCGCCAGCAGCGTTCTGAGCGGGCGGGAACATTACGAGCAGTACTTC. This translates into CASSVLSGREHYEQYF.

The chain is built from TRBV7-2 and TRBJ2-3, with D perhaps given as TRBD1 or TRBD2 (5 bases each). Deletions cut 8 bases from V and 2 bases from J, with 11 bases between. Germline V CDR1 and CDR2: SGHTA, FQGNSA. The CDR3 contains 13 residues. The CDR3 nucleotides read TGTGCCAGCTCAACGGGGCCCACAGATACGCAGTATTTT. Its translation is CASSTGPTDTQYF. Variable domain in full (rest from reference TRBV7-2 and TRBJ2-3): GAGVSQSPSNKVTEKGKDVELRCDPISGHTALYWYRQSLGQGLEFLIYFQGNSAPDKSGLPSDRFSAERTGGSVSTLTIQRTQQEDSAVYLCASSTGPTDTQYFGPGTRLTVL.

This clone was recorded only once. The V gene is TRBV12-5, the J gene TRBJ2-1; weak D call: TRBD1 (6 bases). Deletions cut 2 bases from V and 5 bases from J, with 16 bases between. This CDR3 comprises 16 residues. CDR1 LGHNT and CDR2 FRNRAP come from the germline V gene. In nucleotides, the CDR3 is TGTGCTAGTGGTTTGTCCGCAGGGACACTACACAATGAGCAGTTCTTC. Its protein product is CASGLSAGTLHNEQFF.

The V gene is TRBV29-1, the J gene TRBJ2-1; 9 nucleotides line up with TRBD1. J was trimmed by 6 bases and V by 7 bases; bases with no gene match: 10. The length of the CDR3 is 14 residues. Per the germline V gene, CDR1 is SQVTM and CDR2 is ANQGSEA. This CDR3 reads CSAGQGIGANEQFF. CDR3 DNA sequence: TGCAGCGCAGGACAGGGGATAGGGGCCAATGAGCAGTTCTTC.

This chain uses TRBV21-1 with TRBJ2-7. TRBV21-1 is a documented pseudogene. CDR3 length equals 15 residues. The CDR3 region is CASSKRSGATYEQYF. Here the CDR3 DNA reads TGTGCCAGCAGCAAACGGTCGGGGGCTACCTACGAGCAGTACTTC.

The rearrangement uses TRBV30 and TRBJ1-1, with TRBD1 matching 8 bases. Unmatched junction bases numbered 3, after V lost 3 bases and J lost 3 bases. Germline lookup yields CDR1 GTSNPN and CDR2 SVGIG (reference sequence). The CDR3 is 13 residues long. The CDR3 is CAWRYRGDTEAFF. CDR3 bases: TGTGCCTGGAGATACAGGGGGGACACTGAAGCTTTCTTT.